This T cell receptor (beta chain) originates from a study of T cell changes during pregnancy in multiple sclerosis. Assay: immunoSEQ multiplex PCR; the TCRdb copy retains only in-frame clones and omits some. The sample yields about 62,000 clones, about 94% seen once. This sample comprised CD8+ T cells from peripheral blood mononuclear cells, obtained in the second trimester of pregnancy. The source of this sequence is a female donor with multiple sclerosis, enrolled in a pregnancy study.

The DNA of the CDR3 is TGTGCCAGTACCCAGGGGTGGAGGGAGCTGTTTTTT. This gives the protein CASTQGWRELFF. V gene TRBV19 combines with J gene TRBJ2-2; weak D call: TRBD1 (6 bases). CDR1 is LNHDA and CDR2 is SQIVND in the germline V gene (reference sequence). The V end lost 7 bases, the J end lost 9 bases, and 12 bases lay between the germline ends. The CDR3 has 12 residues.